This TCR beta chain was found in a study of blood T cell repertoires in COVID-19. This CDR3 is 16 amino acids long. Germline loops: CDR1 SGHTS, CDR2 YDEGEE. V shed 0 bases and J shed 0 bases, with 12 bases lying between them. TCRdb's table, derived via immunoSEQ multiplex PCR, lists solely in-frame clones and lacks some. In the table there are approximately 670,000 clones, about 90% of which are singletons. The chain recombines TRBV5-8 with TRBJ1-1; a weak D match, TRBD1 (5 bases). The sample consisted of peripheral blood. The receptor was derived from a woman aged 18-30 years with acute or convalescent COVID-19. The DNA of the CDR3 is TGTGCCAGCAGCTTGGAGCAGGGATGGATGAACACTGAAGCTTTCTTT. Translated, it gives CASSLEQGWMNTEAFF. The variable domain in full, with the rest retrieved from reference TRBV5-8 and TRBJ1-1, is EAGVTQSPTHLIKTRGQQATLRCSPISGHTSVYWYQQALGLGLQFLLWYDEGEERNRGNFPPRFSGRQFPNYSSELNVNALELEDSALYLCASSLEQGWMNTEAFFGQGTRLTVV.